This T cell receptor beta chain was identified during a study of blood T cell repertoires in COVID-19. The wider study: Researchers got acute and convalescent COVID-19 samples from the United States, Italy and Spain.

The method was immunoSEQ multiplex PCR; TCRdb's version includes in-frame clones alone and lacks a portion of them. Of about 300,000 clones listed, roughly 84% are singletons. Seattle enrolled patients during active infection and tracked them longitudinally. The V gene lost 0 bases and the J gene lost 0 bases, with 6 bases spanning the gap. Germline V CDR1 and CDR2: SGHTS, YDEGEE. This CDR3 comprises 14 residues. The clonotype originates from a human donor with COVID-19, enrolled during active disease. The donor label of this sample is uncertain. The chain combines TRBV5-8 with TRBJ1-2; perhaps TRBD1 as D (5 bases). The sequencing sample was made of peripheral blood. CDR3 DNA sequence: TGTGCCAGCAGCTTGGACAGGACTAACTATGGCTACACCTTC. Its translation is CASSLDRTNYGYTF.